This T cell receptor beta chain was captured by sequencing in a study of cytomegalovirus exposure and HLA in healthy donors. The wider study: Early released data comprised 80 million to 100 million unique TCRs from HLA-typed donors.

This CDR3 has 15 amino acids. CDR1 and CDR2 from the germline V gene are WNHNN and SYGVQD (reference sequence). The germline V and J ends were trimmed by 0 bases and 4 bases, with 10 bases remaining between them. 13 Jbeta primers and 60 Vbeta primers were used for the PCR. The method was immunoSEQ multiplex PCR; TCRdb's version includes in-frame clones alone and lacks a portion of them. The repertoire holds 130,000 or so clones, with around 84% as singletons. The V gene is TRBV10-1, the J gene TRBJ2-1, with no clear D. Sample: PBMCs. The sequence derives from a woman aged 18-35 years in good health and CMV-seropositive. DNA for the CDR3: TGCGCCAGCAGTGAGTCCAGGTACGATTACAATGAGCAGTTCTTC. Its protein is CASSESRYDYNEQFF.